This T cell receptor (beta chain) comes out of a study of OX40 agonist ivuxolimab in advanced cancers. As regards this clone: No antigen is known for it.

Study results and limitations: Undetermined was the antigen specificity of the expanded peripheral T cells.

The method was immunoSEQ multiplex PCR; TCRdb's version includes in-frame clones alone and lacks a portion of them. The sample lists 76,000 or so clones; approximately 85% were seen once. J was trimmed by 11 bases and V by 0 bases; bases with no gene match: 4. Germline V gene lookup returns CDR1 SGHAT and CDR2 FQNNGV. This CDR3 spans 13 amino acids. The V call is TRBV11-2, the J call TRBJ2-3; TRBD2 aligns across 8 bases. The sequences come from CD4+ or CD8+ T cells sorted from blood, collected in a trial of the OX40 agonist ivuxolimab. This TCR was recovered from an adult with an advanced solid tumor such as melanoma, head and neck, liver or kidney cancer. The CDR3 here is CASSLETGGLQYF. CDR3 DNA: TGTGCCAGCAGCTTAGAGACGGGGGGGCTGCAGTATTTT.